The T cell receptor (beta chain) under discussion was sequenced for a study of blood T cell repertoires in COVID-19. Study overall: Samples came from the United States, Italy and Spain, spanning acute and convalescent COVID-19. T cells, B-cell-depleted T cells, or PBMCs supplied cDNA or gDNA.

Source study methods: Reference gene primer amplification gave nucleated cell count estimates. The protocol was immunoSEQ multiplex PCR, while the TCRdb copy is restricted to in-frame clones and leaves out a portion. V and J calls and clone size are copied from that table; D and trimming were computed from the DNA. The profile shows 91,000 or so clones, about 83% of them singletons. This CDR3 region has 17 residues. Looked up from germline, CDR1 is MDHEN and CDR2 is SYDVKM. V shed 3 bases, J shed 8 bases, and the junction held 12 bases outside the gene matches. The receptor comes from a human donor in a cohort sampled during active COVID-19. V and J are TRBV28 and TRBJ2-1; 11 nucleotides line up with TRBD2. Sequencing used peripheral blood. The DNA of the CDR3 is TGTGCCAGCAGTTTCCGCGAGTTAGCGGGAGGGTTCGATGAGCAGTTCTTC. Translated: CASSFRELAGGFDEQFF.